This T cell receptor (beta chain) was identified in a study of T cell changes during pregnancy in multiple sclerosis. Only in-frame clones appear in the TCRdb table, and some are missing; sequencing was by immunoSEQ multiplex PCR. This repertoire shows around 120,000 clones, approximately 93% found once; its top ten account for 3% to 3.5%. V gave up 5 bases and J gave up 6 bases, with 17 bases separating them. The CDR3 spans 14 residues. In germline, CDR1 is SGHTA, CDR2 FQGTGA. The sequences come from peripheral blood, collected after pregnancy. V gene TRBV7-3 combines with J gene TRBJ2-7, with a possible D match to TRBD2 (6 bases). This TCR was recovered from a female donor with multiple sclerosis, enrolled in a pregnancy study. In DNA, the CDR3 is TGTGCCAGCAGCCCCCGACCTAGCGCCATCGAGCAGTACTTC. It codes for CASSPRPSAIEQYF.